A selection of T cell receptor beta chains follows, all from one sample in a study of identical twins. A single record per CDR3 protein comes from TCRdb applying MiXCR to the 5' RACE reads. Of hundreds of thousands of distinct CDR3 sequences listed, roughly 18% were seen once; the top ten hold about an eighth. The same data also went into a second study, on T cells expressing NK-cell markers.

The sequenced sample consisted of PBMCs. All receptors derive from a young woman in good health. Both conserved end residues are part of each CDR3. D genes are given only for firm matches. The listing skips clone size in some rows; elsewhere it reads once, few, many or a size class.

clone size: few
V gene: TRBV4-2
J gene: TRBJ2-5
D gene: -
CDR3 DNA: TGTGCCAGCAGCCAGGACCCTTCGGGAGAGACCCAGTACTTC
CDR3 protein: CASSQDPSGETQYF

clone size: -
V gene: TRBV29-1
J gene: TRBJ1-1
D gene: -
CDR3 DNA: TGCAGCGTTGAAGGGGGGCTGCTGGGCACTGAAGCTTTCTTT
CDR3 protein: CSVEGGLLGTEAFF

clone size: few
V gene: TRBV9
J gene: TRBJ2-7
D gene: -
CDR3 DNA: TGTGCCAGCAGCGTAGCAGACTCTTCGTCCTACGAGCAGTACTTC
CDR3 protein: CASSVADSSSYEQYF

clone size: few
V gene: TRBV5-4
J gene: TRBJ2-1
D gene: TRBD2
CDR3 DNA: TGTGCCAGCAGCCGGGAGGGCCGAAATGAGCAGTTCTTC
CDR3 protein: CASSREGRNEQFF

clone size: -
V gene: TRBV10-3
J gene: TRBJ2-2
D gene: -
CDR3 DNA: TGTGCCATCAGTGAACGTCCTGCGACGGACACCGGGGAGCTGTTTTTT
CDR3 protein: CAISERPATDTGELFF

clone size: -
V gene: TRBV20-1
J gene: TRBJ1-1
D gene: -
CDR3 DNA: TGCAGTGCCCGGGGGGACGGAGGACGTTACACTGAAGCTTTCTTT
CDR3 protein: CSARGDGGRYTEAFF

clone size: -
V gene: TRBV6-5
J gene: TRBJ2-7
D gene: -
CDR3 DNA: TGTGCCAGCAGTTACTTCGGGGGCGCGTACGAGCAGTACTTC
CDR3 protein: CASSYFGGAYEQYF

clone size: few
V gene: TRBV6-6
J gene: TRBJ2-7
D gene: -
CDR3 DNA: TGTGCCAGCAGGAGATCAGGGAACGAGCAGTACTTC
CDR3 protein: CASRRSGNEQYF

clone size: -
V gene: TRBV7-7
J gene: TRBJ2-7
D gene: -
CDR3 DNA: TGTGCTAGCAGCTTAGCCGGGTACCCGGACTCCTACGAGCAGTACTTC
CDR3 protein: CASSLAGYPDSYEQYF

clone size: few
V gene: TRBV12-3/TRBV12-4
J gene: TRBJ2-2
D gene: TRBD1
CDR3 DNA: TGTGCCAGCAGCTTGACAGGGTTGCACACCGGGGAGCTGTTTTTT
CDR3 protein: CASSLTGLHTGELFF

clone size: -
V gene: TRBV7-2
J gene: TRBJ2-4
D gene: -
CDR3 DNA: TGTGCCAGCAGCAGGGACGTTAAAAACATTCAGTACTTC
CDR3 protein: CASSRDVKNIQYF

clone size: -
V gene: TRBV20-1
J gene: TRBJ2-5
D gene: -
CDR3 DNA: TGCAGTGCTAGAGATACCAGGGTATCCCAAGAGACCCAGTACTTC
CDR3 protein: CSARDTRVSQETQYF

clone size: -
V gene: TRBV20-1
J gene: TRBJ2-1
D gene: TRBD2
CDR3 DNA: TGCAGTGCTAAACCCGGGACTAGTCCCCATGAGCAGTTCTTC
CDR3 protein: CSAKPGTSPHEQFF

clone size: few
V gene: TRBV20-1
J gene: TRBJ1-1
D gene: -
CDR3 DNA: TGCAGTGCTAGAGCGGGAACTGAAGCTTTCTTT
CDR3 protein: CSARAGTEAFF

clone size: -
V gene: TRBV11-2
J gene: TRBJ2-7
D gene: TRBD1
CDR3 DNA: TGTGCCAGCAGCTTCGACCTCCAAGGACAGGGGCGCTCCTACGAGCAGTACTTC
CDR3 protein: CASSFDLQGQGRSYEQYF

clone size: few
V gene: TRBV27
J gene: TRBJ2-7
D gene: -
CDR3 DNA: TGTGCCAGCAGTGCCTTTGGGTCCTACGAGCAGTACTTC
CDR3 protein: CASSAFGSYEQYF

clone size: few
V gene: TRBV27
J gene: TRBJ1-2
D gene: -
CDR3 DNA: TGTGCCAGCAGCGCCGGGATCGGGAACTATGGCTACACCTTC
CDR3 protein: CASSAGIGNYGYTF

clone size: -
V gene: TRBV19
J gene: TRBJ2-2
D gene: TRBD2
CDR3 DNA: TGTGCCAGTAGTACCCGAAGCGGGAGAAGTACCGGGGAGCTGTTTTTT
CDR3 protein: CASSTRSGRSTGELFF

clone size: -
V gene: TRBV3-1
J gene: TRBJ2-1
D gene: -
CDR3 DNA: TGTGCCAGCAGCCAAAGGCGAGCGATCAATGAGCAGTTCTTC
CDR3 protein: CASSQRRAINEQFF

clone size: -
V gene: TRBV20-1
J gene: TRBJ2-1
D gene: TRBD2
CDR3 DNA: TGCAGTGCCCCGCCGGGACTAGCGGGAGTTGAGCAGTTCTTC
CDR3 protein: CSAPPGLAGVEQFF

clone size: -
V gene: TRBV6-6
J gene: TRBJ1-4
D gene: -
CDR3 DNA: TGTGCCAGTAGTTGGAGGATCGGTGAAAAACTGTTTTTT
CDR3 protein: CASSWRIGEKLFF

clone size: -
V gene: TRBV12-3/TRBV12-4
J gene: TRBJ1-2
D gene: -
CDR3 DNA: TGTGCCAGCAGTTTTATGGGGGGTGGCTACACCTTC
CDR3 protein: CASSFMGGGYTF

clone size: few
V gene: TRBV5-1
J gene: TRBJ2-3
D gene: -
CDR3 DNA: TGCGCCAGCAGCTTGTCGGGGGCAGCTAGCACAGATACGCAGTATTTT
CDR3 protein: CASSLSGAASTDTQYF